A selection of T cell receptor beta chains follows, all from one sample in a study of CXCR3-negative and CXCR3-positive naive CD8 T cells. Using the 5' RACE reads, TCRdb records one entry per CDR3 protein without DNA. The listing contains tens of thousands of distinct CDR3 sequences. The sample comprised naive CXCR3- CD8+ T cells from blood. These receptors were collected from a human donor in good health. Some clones in this sample may be carry-over from other donors' samples. Each CDR3 is given with its conserved first and last residue.

V gene,J gene,CDR3 length,CDR3 protein
TRBV7-3,TRBJ2-2,14,CASSPLGETGELFF
TRBV29-1,TRBJ2-1,12,CSGYTGDNEQFF
TRBV5-6,TRBJ2-7,12,CASGLDGKEQYF
TRBV7-9,TRBJ2-7,16,CASSLTSGSLGDEQYF
TRBV29-1,TRBJ1-1,14,CSVVTGGANTEAFF
TRBV6-2/TRBV6-3,TRBJ2-7,15,CASSYVRGPSYEQYF
TRBV5-1,TRBJ2-7,13,CASSLDWSYEQYF
TRBV20-1,TRBJ2-7,15,CSAQWDRGLSYEQYF
TRBV27,TRBJ2-3,15,CASSPFKGAEDTQYF
TRBV14,TRBJ2-3,14,CASSLLEGPDTQYF
TRBV7-2,TRBJ1-3,15,CASSLDRASGNTIYF
TRBV12-5,TRBJ2-2,14,CASTEQGNTGELFF
TRBV29-1,TRBJ2-2,13,CRGSTFTTGELFF
TRBV20-1,TRBJ2-7,13,CSARGVEDYEQYF
TRBV14,TRBJ2-7,14,CASSQEEVPHEQYF
TRBV29-1,TRBJ1-1,14,CSVPVRDRGTEAFF
TRBV10-3,TRBJ2-1,14,CAISEPASYNEQFF